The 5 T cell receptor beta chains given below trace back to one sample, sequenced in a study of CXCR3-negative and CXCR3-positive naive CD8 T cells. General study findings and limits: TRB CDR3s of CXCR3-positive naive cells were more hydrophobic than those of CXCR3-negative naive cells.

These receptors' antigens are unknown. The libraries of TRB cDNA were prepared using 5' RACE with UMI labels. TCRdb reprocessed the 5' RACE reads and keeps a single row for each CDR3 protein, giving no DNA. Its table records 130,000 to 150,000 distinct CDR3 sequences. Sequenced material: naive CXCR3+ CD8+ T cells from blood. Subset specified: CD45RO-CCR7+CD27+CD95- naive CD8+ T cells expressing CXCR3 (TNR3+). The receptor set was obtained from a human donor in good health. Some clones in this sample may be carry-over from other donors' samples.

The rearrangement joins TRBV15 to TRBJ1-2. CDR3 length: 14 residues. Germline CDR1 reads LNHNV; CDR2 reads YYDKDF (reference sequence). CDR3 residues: CATSPYRTEDGYTF.

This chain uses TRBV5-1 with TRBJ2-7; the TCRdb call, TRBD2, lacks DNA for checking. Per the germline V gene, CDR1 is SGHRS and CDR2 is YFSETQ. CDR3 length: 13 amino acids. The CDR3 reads CASSAGGYYEQYF. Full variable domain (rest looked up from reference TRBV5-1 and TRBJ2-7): KAGVTQTPRYLIKTRGQQVTLSCSPISGHRSVSWYQQTPGQGLQFLFEYFSETQRNKGNFPGRFSGRQFSNSRSEMNVSTLELGDSALYLCASSAGGYYEQYFGPGTRLTVT.

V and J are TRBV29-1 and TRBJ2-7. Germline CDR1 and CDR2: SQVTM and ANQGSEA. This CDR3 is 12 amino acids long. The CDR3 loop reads CSVGKGYHEQYF.

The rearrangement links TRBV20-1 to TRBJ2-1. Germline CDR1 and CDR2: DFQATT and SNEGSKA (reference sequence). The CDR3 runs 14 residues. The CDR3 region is CSARRLVDYNEQFF.

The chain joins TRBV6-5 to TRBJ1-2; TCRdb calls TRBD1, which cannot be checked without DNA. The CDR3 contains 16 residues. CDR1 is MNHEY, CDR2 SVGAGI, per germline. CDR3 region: CASSRYSDRVQDGYTF.